The 16 T cell receptor beta chains in this list originate from one sample, sequenced in a study of shared T cell receptors in the human thymus. Using immunoSEQ multiplex PCR, the repertoire was profiled, and TCRdb retains in-frame clones only, with some absent. Seen here are approximately 400,000 clones, 85% to 95% observed once, and the top ten hold 0.015% to 0.02%. What was sequenced was thymocytes. The receptor set was obtained from a human donor.

The genes are TRBV15 and TRBJ2-3, with a tentative D call TRBD1 (6 bases). This CDR3 comprises 16 residues. The germline V gene encodes CDR1 LNHNV and CDR2 YYDKDF (reference sequence). V lost 3 bases, J lost 1 base, and 14 bases lay in between. In DNA, the CDR3 is TGTGCCACCAGCAGGGGCCGACAGGTCCGCACAGATACGCAGTATTTT. Translated, it gives CATSRGRQVRTDTQYF.

The rearrangement uses TRBV27 and TRBJ2-7; possibly TRBD1 for D (6 bases). CDR3 length equals 15 residues. V lost 2 bases and J lost 4, with 15 bases in between. Germline V lookup: CDR1 MNHEY, CDR2 SMNVEV (reference sequence). Here the CDR3 reads CASSLGGGPGYEQYF. The CDR3 DNA follows: TGTGCCAGCAGTTTAGGGGGCGGTCCGGGGTACGAGCAGTACTTC.

J is TRBJ1-1 and V is TRBV30; 7 bases fit TRBD1. Germline CDR1 and CDR2: GTSNPN and SVGIG (reference sequence). CDR3 length: 15 residues. V trimming: 6 bases; J trimming: 2 bases; junction bases outside the gene matches: 12. This CDR3 is CACPSQGPVNTEAFF. The CDR3 bases are TGTGCCTGTCCCTCACAGGGGCCGGTCAACACTGAAGCTTTCTTT.

This clone was observed a single time. V usage is TRBV27 and J usage is TRBJ1-2; possible D gene TRBD1, 6 bases. The germline CDR1 and CDR2 sequences are MNHEY and SMNVEV (reference sequence). The CDR3 contains 14 residues. Trimming took off 2 bases at V and 7 bases at J, with 14 bases between the two ends. The CDR3 sequence is CASSLDPRRGGYTF. CDR3 bases: TGTGCCAGCAGTTTAGACCCGCGCAGGGGTGGCTACACCTTC.

The chain employs TRBV15 and TRBJ2-1, with TRBD2 identical over 8 bases. This CDR3 has 16 amino acids. V shed 1 base and J 2 bases; nucleotides not matched to a gene: 4. The germline gives CDR1 LNHNV, CDR2 YYDKDF (reference sequence). The CDR3 bases are TGTGCCACCAGCAGAGGAAGCGGGAGCACCTACAATGAGCAGTTCTTC. Protein: CATSRGSGSTYNEQFF.

This clone was seen a single time. V is TRBV28 and J is TRBJ1-4; TRBD1 matches at 7 bases. This CDR3 has 16 amino acids. V dropped 5 bases and J dropped 7; count of bases not matched to a gene: 13. In germline, CDR1 is MDHEN, CDR2 SYDVKM. The chain's CDR3 is CASSPPRQGIGEKLFF. CDR3 bases: TGTGCCAGCAGTCCGCCTAGACAGGGAATTGGTGAAAAACTGTTTTTT.

The CDR3 loop is CASSLFRDRANYGYTF. CDR3 DNA: TGTGCCAGCAGCTTGTTTCGGGACAGAGCCAACTATGGCTACACCTTC. The chain uses TRBV5-5 and TRBJ1-2, with 7 positions matching TRBD1. This CDR3 comprises 16 residues. The junction had 8 bases not matched to a gene; V was cut back by 1 base and J by 2 bases. Germline-derived CDR1 and CDR2 are SGHKS and YYEKEE (reference sequence).

V is TRBV19 and J is TRBJ2-2; maybe TRBD1 (5 bases). Trimming shortened V by 4 bases and J by 0 bases, and 15 bases separated the two germline ends. The CDR3 covers 17 residues. Germline V gene lookup returns CDR1 LNHDA and CDR2 SQIVND (reference sequence). The CDR3 spells CASSTPPGHSNTGELFF. CDR3 nucleotides: TGTGCCAGTAGTACCCCCCCAGGACACTCGAACACCGGGGAGCTGTTTTTT.

The CDR3 sequence is CASSLDRNNTEAFF. The CDR3 DNA sequence: TGTGCCAGCAGCTTAGATCGGAACAACACTGAAGCTTTCTTT. The rearrangement joins TRBV11-2 to TRBJ1-1; unclear D gene. From germline, CDR1 is SGHAT and CDR2 FQNNGV. This CDR3 region has 14 residues. Trimming stripped 0 bases from V and 2 bases from J, with 7 bases between.

The chain recombines TRBV5-1 with TRBJ2-7; D uncertain. V lost 4 bases, J lost 2 bases, and 7 bases lay in between. Germline V gives CDR1 SGHRS, CDR2 YFSETQ. This CDR3 comprises 12 residues. The CDR3 loop is CASSPPAYEQYF. The CDR3 coding sequence is TGCGCCAGCAGCCCCCCAGCCTACGAGCAGTACTTC.

The chain couples TRBV10-1 to TRBJ2-7, with D possibly TRBD2 on 7 matching bases. V lost 0 bases, J lost 4 bases, and 16 bases lay in between. The germline V gene encodes CDR1 WNHNN and CDR2 SYGVQD (reference sequence). This CDR3 contains 16 residues. Here the CDR3 reads CASSESGEGDPYEQYF. The CDR3 DNA reads TGCGCCAGCAGTGAGTCTGGGGAGGGGGACCCTTACGAGCAGTACTTC.

The V and J genes are TRBV28 and TRBJ2-7; TRBD2 matches 8 bases. The germline V gene has CDR1 MDHEN and CDR2 SYDVKM. V shed 8 bases, J shed 3 bases, and the junction held 15 bases outside the gene matches. The CDR3 runs 16 residues. The CDR3 spells CASRTPGTSFHYEQYF. The CDR3, as DNA: TGTGCCAGCCGCACACCCGGGACTAGTTTCCACTACGAGCAGTACTTC.

The chain couples TRBV28 to TRBJ2-5, with 10 bases identical to TRBD2. This CDR3 has 17 residues. V was pared by 6 bases and J by 2 bases, with 12 bases of the junction left unmatched. CDR1 and CDR2 from the germline V gene are MDHEN and SYDVKM. DNA for the CDR3: TGTGCCAGCAGGCGTAACATGCGGACTAGCGGACAAGAGACCCAGTACTTC. Translating it yields CASRRNMRTSGQETQYF. Based on the CDR3 plus reference TRBV28 and TRBJ2-5, the full variable domain is DVKVTQSSRYLVKRTGEKVFLECVQDMDHENMFWYRQDPGLGLRLIYFSYDVKMKEKGDIPEGYSVSREKKERFSLILESASTNQTSMYLCASRRNMRTSGQETQYFGPGTRLLVL.

This chain uses TRBV11-2 with TRBJ2-7; 8 bases line up with TRBD2. This CDR3 comprises 11 residues. Trimming removed 5 bases from V and 7 bases from J; junction bases left unmatched: 1. In germline, CDR1 is SGHAT, CDR2 FQNNGV. CDR3 region: CASSRGGEQYF. In DNA, the CDR3 is TGTGCCAGCAGCCGGGGGGGAGAGCAGTACTTC. The entire variable domain, with the rest obtained from reference TRBV11-2 and TRBJ2-7, is as follows: EAGVAQSPRYKIIEKRQSVAFWCNPISGHATLYWYQQILGQGPKLLIQFQNNGVVDDSQLPKDRFSAERLKGVDSTLKIQPAKLEDSAVYLCASSRGGEQYFGPGTRLTVT.

The chain joins TRBV9 to TRBJ2-1; 7 positions match TRBD2. Trimming removed 4 bases from V and 4 bases from J; junction bases left unmatched: 8. The CDR3 totals 15 residues. Per the germline V gene, CDR1 is SGDLS and CDR2 is YYNGEE. In nucleotides, the CDR3 is TGTGCCAGCAGCCTCAGCGGGACCCCATACAATGAGCAGTTCTTC. Its translation is CASSLSGTPYNEQFF.

V is TRBV5-4 and J is TRBJ2-7, with 12 nucleotides matching TRBD2. This CDR3 is built from 15 residues. Looked up from germline, CDR1 is SGHNT and CDR2 is YYREEE (reference sequence). J gave up 0 bases and V 4 bases, and 2 bases lay outside the gene matches. DNA for the CDR3: TGTGCCAGCAGCGTGGGACTAGCGGGCTCCTACGAGCAGTACTTC. Amino acid sequence: CASSVGLAGSYEQYF.